Listed below are T cell receptor beta chains from one sample, sequenced in a study of cytomegalovirus exposure and HLA in healthy donors. Profiling relied on immunoSEQ multiplex PCR, and the TCRdb table lists in-frame clones only, not all of them. The sample comprises 110,000 to 150,000 clones, around four fifths of which are singletons, and 2.5% to 3% rests with the top ten. Sequenced input: PBMCs. These receptors were obtained from a female donor in good health and CMV-seronegative. CDR3s include the opening cysteine and the closing phenylalanine or tryptophan. Fields, in order: J gene, clone size, V gene, D gene, CDR3 protein, CDR3 DNA. A D gene is named only where the DNA matches it firmly. The size field is filled for only some rows; it gives once, few, many or a size class.

J gene: TRBJ1-5
clone size: -
V gene: TRBV4-2
D gene: TRBD1
CDR3 protein: CASSLERDRGPPQHF
CDR3 DNA: TGTGCCAGCAGCCTCGAAAGGGACAGGGGTCCGCCCCAGCATTTT

J gene: TRBJ1-6
clone size: -
V gene: TRBV7-8
D gene: -
CDR3 protein: CASSSRTITSSSPLHF
CDR3 DNA: TGTGCCAGCAGCTCCCGAACTATCACAAGCTCATCACCCCTCCACTTT

J gene: TRBJ1-2
clone size: -
V gene: TRBV28
D gene: -
CDR3 protein: CASSFLPGTGENYGYTF
CDR3 DNA: TGTGCCAGCAGTTTTCTTCCAGGGACGGGAGAGAACTATGGCTACACCTTC

J gene: TRBJ1-2
clone size: once
V gene: TRBV6-1
D gene: -
CDR3 protein: CASRDSNFNYGYTF
CDR3 DNA: TGTGCCAGCAGAGACAGCAACTTTAACTATGGCTACACCTTC

J gene: TRBJ1-1
clone size: -
V gene: TRBV6-5
D gene: -
CDR3 protein: CASSPDRTVNTEAFF
CDR3 DNA: TGTGCCAGCAGTCCCGATCGGACAGTCAACACTGAAGCTTTCTTT

J gene: TRBJ2-3
clone size: -
V gene: TRBV30
D gene: -
CDR3 protein: CAWSTGGRTDTQYF
CDR3 DNA: TGTGCCTGGAGTACCGGCGGTCGCACAGATACGCAGTATTTT

J gene: TRBJ1-1
clone size: few
V gene: TRBV19
D gene: TRBD1
CDR3 protein: CASSYRTGGEAFF
CDR3 DNA: TGTGCCAGTAGTTATCGGACAGGCGGTGAAGCTTTCTTT

J gene: TRBJ2-5
clone size: -
V gene: TRBV18
D gene: -
CDR3 protein: CASSPIQETQYF
CDR3 DNA: TGTGCCAGCTCACCAATACAAGAGACCCAGTACTTC

J gene: TRBJ2-2
clone size: -
V gene: TRBV5-1
D gene: -
CDR3 protein: CASSLAFTSSTGELFF
CDR3 DNA: TGCGCCAGCAGCTTGGCCTTCACCTCGAGTACCGGGGAGCTGTTTTTT

J gene: TRBJ2-3
clone size: once
V gene: TRBV7-6
D gene: -
CDR3 protein: CASTPGGLSTDTQYF
CDR3 DNA: TGTGCCAGCACCCCGGGGGGCCTTAGCACAGATACGCAGTATTTT

J gene: TRBJ1-3
clone size: few
V gene: TRBV6-5
D gene: TRBD1
CDR3 protein: CASSSRDRISGNTIYF
CDR3 DNA: TGTGCCAGCAGTTCCCGGGACAGAATCTCTGGAAACACCATATATTTT

J gene: TRBJ1-1
clone size: -
V gene: TRBV10-3
D gene: TRBD1
CDR3 protein: CAISEGWPGGTEAFF
CDR3 DNA: TGTGCCATCAGTGAGGGTTGGCCAGGGGGCACTGAAGCTTTCTTT

J gene: TRBJ2-1
clone size: few
V gene: TRBV27
D gene: TRBD2
CDR3 protein: CASSFSGLANEQFF
CDR3 DNA: TGTGCCAGCAGTTTCTCGGGACTAGCTAATGAGCAGTTCTTC

J gene: TRBJ1-5
clone size: once
V gene: TRBV7-8
D gene: -
CDR3 protein: CASSLAQGQPQHF
CDR3 DNA: TGTGCCAGCAGCTTAGCTCAGGGTCAGCCCCAGCATTTT

J gene: TRBJ2-1
clone size: few
V gene: TRBV7-8
D gene: -
CDR3 protein: CASSLATGQSSYNEQFF
CDR3 DNA: TGTGCCAGCAGCTTAGCTACAGGTCAGAGCTCCTACAATGAGCAGTTCTTC

J gene: TRBJ1-1
clone size: once
V gene: TRBV29-1
D gene: TRBD1
CDR3 protein: CSVGGDRRNTEAFF
CDR3 DNA: TGCAGCGTTGGGGGGGACAGGAGGAACACTGAAGCTTTCTTT

J gene: TRBJ2-2
clone size: once
V gene: TRBV7-9
D gene: TRBD1
CDR3 protein: CASSLVGTGVAGELFF
CDR3 DNA: TGTGCCAGCAGCTTAGTGGGCACAGGGGTGGCCGGGGAGCTGTTTTTT

J gene: TRBJ1-5
clone size: few
V gene: TRBV2
D gene: TRBD1
CDR3 protein: CASTDRGNSNQPQHF
CDR3 DNA: TGTGCCAGCACTGACAGGGGGAATAGCAATCAGCCCCAGCATTTT

J gene: TRBJ1-3
clone size: -
V gene: TRBV5-1
D gene: TRBD1
CDR3 protein: CASSWDRNSGNTIYF
CDR3 DNA: TGCGCCAGCAGCTGGGACAGGAACTCTGGAAACACCATATATTTT

J gene: TRBJ1-3
clone size: -
V gene: TRBV4-1
D gene: -
CDR3 protein: CASSQDLSVNTIYF
CDR3 DNA: TGCGCCAGCAGCCAAGATCTTAGCGTAAACACCATATATTTT

J gene: TRBJ2-7
clone size: -
V gene: TRBV5-4
D gene: -
CDR3 protein: CASSLQGPYEQYF
CDR3 DNA: TGTGCCAGCAGCTTGCAGGGCCCCTACGAGCAGTACTTC

J gene: TRBJ1-1
clone size: -
V gene: TRBV19
D gene: -
CDR3 protein: CASGLNTEAFF
CDR3 DNA: TGTGCCAGTGGGCTGAACACTGAAGCTTTCTTT

J gene: TRBJ2-5
clone size: -
V gene: TRBV7-7
D gene: TRBD2
CDR3 protein: CASSLGTSGGQETQYF
CDR3 DNA: TGTGCTAGCAGCTTGGGAACTAGCGGGGGCCAAGAGACCCAGTACTTC

J gene: TRBJ2-7
clone size: -
V gene: TRBV7-2
D gene: TRBD2
CDR3 protein: CASSLGGGYEQYF
CDR3 DNA: TGTGCCAGCAGCCTTGGGGGAGGGTACGAGCAGTACTTC

J gene: TRBJ1-2
clone size: -
V gene: TRBV30
D gene: -
CDR3 protein: CAWRQGRYGYTF
CDR3 DNA: TGTGCCTGGAGGCAGGGGCGCTATGGCTACACCTTC

J gene: TRBJ1-5
clone size: -
V gene: TRBV9
D gene: TRBD1
CDR3 protein: CASSVGDRGNQPQHF
CDR3 DNA: TGTGCCAGCAGCGTAGGGGACAGGGGCAATCAGCCCCAGCATTTT